These 14 T cell receptor beta chains were all obtained from the same sample, sequenced in a study of cytomegalovirus exposure and HLA in healthy donors. The PCR ran on 60 Vbeta and 13 Jbeta primers. TCRdb's copy holds only in-frame clones and misses some; the assay was immunoSEQ multiplex PCR. The sample holds 95,000 to 150,000 clones, roughly 80% seen once. The source material was PBMCs. These receptors originate from a woman aged 40 to 50 in good health and CMV-seronegative.

Written as DNA, the CDR3 is TGTGCCAGCAGTTTATCCCGACAGGCTATGAGCCCCCAGCATTTT. Translating it yields CASSLSRQAMSPQHF. The chain employs TRBV27 and TRBJ1-5; D might be TRBD1 (6 bases). The germline V and J ends were trimmed by 0 bases and 10 bases, with 16 bases remaining between them. Germline CDR1 reads MNHEY; CDR2 reads SMNVEV (reference sequence). This CDR3 is 15 amino acids long.

This clone was found once. The chain links TRBV11-2 to TRBJ1-2; D might be TRBD1 (6 bases). The CDR3 loop spans 11 amino acids. Looked up from germline, CDR1 is SGHAT and CDR2 is FQNNGV. Deletions cut 4 bases from V and 8 bases from J, with 8 bases between. As DNA, the CDR3 is TGTGCCAGCAGCTCAAGGGGGGGCTACACCTTC. It is translated as CASSSRGGYTF.

This clone was recorded a few times. The chain uses TRBV28 and TRBJ2-5; a weak D match, TRBD2 (6 bases). Trimming pared 3 bases from V and 7 bases from J, leaving 18 bases between. The CDR3 has 15 amino acids. Looked up from germline, CDR1 is MDHEN and CDR2 is SYDVKM. The chain's CDR3 is CASSFAGPMSGTQYF. The DNA of the CDR3 is TGTGCCAGCAGTTTTGCGGGACCCATGAGCGGGACCCAGTACTTC.

The rearrangement joins TRBV7-9 to TRBJ2-7, with 7 bases fitting TRBD1. V lost 3 bases to trimming and J lost 6 bases; unmatched junction nucleotides: 5. The CDR3 consists of 13 residues. Germline assignment: CDR1 SEHNR and CDR2 FQNEAQ (reference sequence). As DNA, the CDR3 is TGTGCCAGCAGCTTGGCAGGGGGTCGCGAGCAGTACTTC. The encoded protein is CASSLAGGREQYF.

V usage is TRBV7-6 and J usage is TRBJ2-2; the D is unclear. Deletions cut 4 bases from V and 4 bases from J, with 7 bases between. The CDR3 consists of 13 residues. CDR1 and CDR2 from the germline V gene are SGHVS and FNYEAQ. In DNA, the CDR3 is TGTGCCAGCAGCTCCAGGCTCACCGGGGAGCTGTTTTTT. This gives the protein CASSSRLTGELFF.

The chain employs TRBV27 and TRBJ2-1; D not resolved. This CDR3 is built from 13 residues. Between the trimmed V and J ends, which lost 6 bases and 5 bases, there was a span of 11 bases. Germline CDR1 MNHEY, CDR2 SMNVEV (reference sequence). This CDR3 is CASRRVPNNEQFF. The CDR3, as DNA: TGTGCCAGCAGACGGGTGCCCAACAATGAGCAGTTCTTC.

This sequence joins TRBV21-1 and TRBJ1-5. TRBV21-1 is tagged as a pseudogene. This CDR3 has 15 residues. The CDR3 nucleotides are TGTGCCAGCAGCAAAGTCGGGGGGCTGTCTCAGCCCCAGCATTTT. It encodes CASSKVGGLSQPQHF.

The chain carries TRBV18 and TRBJ2-4; D is unclear. This CDR3 has 16 residues. The V gene's germline CDR1 is KGHSH and CDR2 LQKENI. Trimming took 0 bases from V and 4 from J, leaving 13 bases between them. As DNA, the CDR3 is TGTGCCAGCTCACCACCGAAGGAATTCGGGAAAAACATTCAGTACTTC. It specifies CASSPPKEFGKNIQYF.

J is TRBJ2-5 and V is TRBV6-6, with D tentatively TRBD2 (5 bases). Judging by the DNA end, TRBJ2-7 fits better; the J call may be wrong. Germline CDR1 reads MNHNY; CDR2 reads SVGAGI (reference sequence). The CDR3 runs 15 residues. The CDR3 DNA is TGTGCCAGCCTCACCGGGGATAAGTACTCCTACGAGCAGTACTTC. This translates into CASLTGDKYSYEQYF.

This clone appeared once. The germline gene is not matched at one end of the junction; a read error may be the cause. The rearrangement uses TRBV7-7 and TRBJ2-3, with TRBD2 matching over 15 bases. The CDR3 contains 19 residues. Germline V gives CDR1 SSHAT, CDR2 FNYEAQ (reference sequence). CDR3 sequence: CASSPGLAGGGVGTDTQYF. CDR3 bases: TGTGCTAGCAGCCCGGGACTAGCGGGAGGCGGCGTTGGTACAGATACGCAGTATTTT.

The chain has TRBV7-9 and TRBJ2-3; a weak D match, TRBD2 (7 bases). V was trimmed by 7 bases and J by 2 bases, leaving 25 bases between them. Germline CDR1 and CDR2: SEHNR and FQNEAQ (reference sequence). CDR3 length: 18 residues. CDR3: CASNLRGGTDYTTDTQYF. CDR3 nucleotides: TGTGCCAGCAACCTAAGGGGGGGCACGGATTATACCACAGATACGCAGTATTTT.

This clone was counted a single time. Other DNA sequences in this specimen translate into the identical CDR3. This rearrangement joins TRBV11-2 to TRBJ1-2; D is possibly TRBD1 (6 bases). CDR3 length: 13 amino acids. V gave up 5 bases and J gave up 2 bases, with 9 bases separating them. Germline loops: CDR1 SGHAT, CDR2 FQNNGV. Here the CDR3 reads CASSPDRNYGYTF. DNA for the CDR3: TGTGCCAGCAGCCCTGACAGGAACTATGGCTACACCTTC. Variable domain in full (rest from reference TRBV11-2 and TRBJ1-2): EAGVAQSPRYKIIEKRQSVAFWCNPISGHATLYWYQQILGQGPKLLIQFQNNGVVDDSQLPKDRFSAERLKGVDSTLKIQPAKLEDSAVYLCASSPDRNYGYTFGSGTRLTVV.

There are many counts of this clone. The CDR3 bases are TGTGCCAGCAGCCGTGTCTCTGTGGGAGACTATGGCTACACCTTC. Protein sequence: CASSRVSVGDYGYTF. V gene TRBV7-2 combines with J gene TRBJ1-2; D ambiguous. The CDR3 spans 15 residues. CDR1 is SGHTA, CDR2 FQGNSA, per germline. V shed 5 bases and J shed 3 bases, with 16 bases lying between them.

The chain joins TRBV29-1 to TRBJ2-7; the D is unclear. This CDR3 contains 13 residues. Germline CDR1 SQVTM, CDR2 ANQGSEA. Deletions cut 5 bases from V and 3 bases from J, with 14 bases between. As DNA, the CDR3 is TGCAGCGTTATAGGCGGCAGAATCTACGAGCAGTACTTC. Translation: CSVIGGRIYEQYF.